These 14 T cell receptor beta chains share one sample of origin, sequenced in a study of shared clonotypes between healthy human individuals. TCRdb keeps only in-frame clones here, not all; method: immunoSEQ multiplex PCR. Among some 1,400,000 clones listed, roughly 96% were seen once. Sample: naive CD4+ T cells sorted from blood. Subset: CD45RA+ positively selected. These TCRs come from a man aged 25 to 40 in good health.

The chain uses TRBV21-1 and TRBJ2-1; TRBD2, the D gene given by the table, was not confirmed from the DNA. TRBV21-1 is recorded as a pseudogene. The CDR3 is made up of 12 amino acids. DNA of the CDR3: TGTGCCAGCAGTCATAACGGGAATGAGCAGTTCTTC. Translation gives CASSHNGNEQFF.

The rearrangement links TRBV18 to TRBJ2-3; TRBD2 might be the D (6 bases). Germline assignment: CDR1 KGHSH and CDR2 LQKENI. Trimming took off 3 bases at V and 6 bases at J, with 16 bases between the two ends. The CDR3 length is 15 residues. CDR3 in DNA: TGTGCCAGCTCACCCGCCCAGCGGGCTCTTGATACGCAGTATTTT. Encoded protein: CASSPAQRALDTQYF.

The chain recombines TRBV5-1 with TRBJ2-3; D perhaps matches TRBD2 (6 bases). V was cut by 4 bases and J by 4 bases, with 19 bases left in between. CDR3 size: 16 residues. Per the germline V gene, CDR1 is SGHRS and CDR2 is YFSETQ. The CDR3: CASSQSIGGRADTQYF. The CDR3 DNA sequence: TGCGCCAGCAGCCAGTCGATTGGGGGGAGAGCAGATACGCAGTATTTT.

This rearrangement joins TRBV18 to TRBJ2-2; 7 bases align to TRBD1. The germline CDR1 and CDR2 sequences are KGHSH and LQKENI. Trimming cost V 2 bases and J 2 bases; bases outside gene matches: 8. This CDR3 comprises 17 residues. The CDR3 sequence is CASSPATGAQNTGELFF. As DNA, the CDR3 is TGTGCCAGCTCACCAGCAACAGGGGCCCAAAACACCGGGGAGCTGTTTTTT.

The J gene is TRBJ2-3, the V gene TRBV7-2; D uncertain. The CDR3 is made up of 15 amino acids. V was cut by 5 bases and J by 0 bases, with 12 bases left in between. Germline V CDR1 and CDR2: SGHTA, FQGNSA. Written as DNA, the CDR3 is TGTGCCAGCAGCATAGTGGAGTGGAGCACAGATACGCAGTATTTT. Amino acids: CASSIVEWSTDTQYF.

CDR3 region: CASTYGGSFPYNEQFF. CDR3 coding DNA: TGCGCCAGCACCTATGGAGGGTCCTTCCCCTACAATGAGCAGTTCTTC. The V call is TRBV5-1, the J call TRBJ2-1; possible D gene TRBD2, 6 bases. Trimming took off 6 bases at V and 2 bases at J, with 18 bases between the two ends. The germline V gene has CDR1 SGHRS and CDR2 YFSETQ. The CDR3 runs 16 residues.

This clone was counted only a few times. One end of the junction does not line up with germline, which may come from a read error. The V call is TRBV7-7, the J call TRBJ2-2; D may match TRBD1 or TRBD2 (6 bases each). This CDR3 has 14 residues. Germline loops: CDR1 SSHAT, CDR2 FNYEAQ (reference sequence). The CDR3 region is CASSLRGDTGELFF. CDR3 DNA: TGTGCTAGCAGCTTAAGGGGGGACACCGGGGAGCTGTTTTTT.

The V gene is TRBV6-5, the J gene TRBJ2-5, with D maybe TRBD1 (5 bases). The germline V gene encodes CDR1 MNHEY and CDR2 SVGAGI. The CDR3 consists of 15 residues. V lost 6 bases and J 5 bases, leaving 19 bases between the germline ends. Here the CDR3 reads CASSNLWAGWETQYF. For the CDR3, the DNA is TGTGCCAGCAGCAACCTGTGGGCAGGGTGGGAGACCCAGTACTTC.

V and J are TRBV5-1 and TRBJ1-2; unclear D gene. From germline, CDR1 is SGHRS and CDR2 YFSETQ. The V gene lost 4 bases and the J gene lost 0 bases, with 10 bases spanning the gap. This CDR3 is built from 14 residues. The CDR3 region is CASSKTTANYGYTF. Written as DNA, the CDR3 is TGCGCCAGCAGCAAGACCACCGCTAACTATGGCTACACCTTC.

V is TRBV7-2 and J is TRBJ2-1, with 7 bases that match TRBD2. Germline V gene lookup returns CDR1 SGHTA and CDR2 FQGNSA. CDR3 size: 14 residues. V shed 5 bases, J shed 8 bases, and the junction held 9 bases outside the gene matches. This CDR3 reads CASSPQVGGDEQFF. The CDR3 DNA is TGTGCCAGCAGCCCCCAGGTTGGGGGGGATGAGCAGTTCTTC.

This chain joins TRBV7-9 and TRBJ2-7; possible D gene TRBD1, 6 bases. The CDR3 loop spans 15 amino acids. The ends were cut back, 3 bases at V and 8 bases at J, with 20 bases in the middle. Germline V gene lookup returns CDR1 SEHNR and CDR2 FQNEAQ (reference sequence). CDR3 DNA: TGTGCCAGCAGCTTCCCCGGGACAATTGCAGGAAAGCAGTACTTC. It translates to CASSFPGTIAGKQYF.

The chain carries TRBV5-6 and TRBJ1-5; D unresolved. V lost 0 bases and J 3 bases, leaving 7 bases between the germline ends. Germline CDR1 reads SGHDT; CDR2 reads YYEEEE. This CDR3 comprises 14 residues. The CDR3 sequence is CASSLGRSNQPQHF. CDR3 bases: TGTGCCAGCAGCTTGGGACGGTCCAATCAGCCCCAGCATTTT.

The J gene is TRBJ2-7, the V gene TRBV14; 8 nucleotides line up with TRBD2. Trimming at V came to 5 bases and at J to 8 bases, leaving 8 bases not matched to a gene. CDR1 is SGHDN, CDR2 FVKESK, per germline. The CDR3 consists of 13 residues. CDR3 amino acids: CASSLILAGKQYF. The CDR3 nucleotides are TGTGCCAGCAGCTTGATCCTAGCGGGCAAGCAGTACTTC.

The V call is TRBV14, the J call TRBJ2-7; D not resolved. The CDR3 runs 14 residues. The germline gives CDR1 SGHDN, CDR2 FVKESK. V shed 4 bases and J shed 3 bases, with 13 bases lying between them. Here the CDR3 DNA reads TGTGCCAGCAGCCGGATGGACGGCATCTACGAGCAGTACTTC. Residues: CASSRMDGIYEQYF.